The text below deals with one T cell receptor beta chain. What it binds is unknown. Within the sample, other DNA sequences also encode this same CDR3. The record originates from a study of shared clonotypes between healthy human individuals. Positively selected for CCR7, the CD45RO-negative cells used as naive CD8 cells excluded terminally differentiated effector memory CD45RA+ cells. None of the donors, who were healthy HIV-negative adults, had recently had acute infections or vaccinations. The study drew all its donors from Caucasian adults living in Nashville, Tennessee. For each subset, genomic DNA was distributed in equal portions over several immunoSEQ plates. Measured with immunoSEQ multiplex PCR; TCRdb has only the in-frame clones, and not every one. This sample has millions of clones, with about 95% found just once. Study-level points and caveats: Approximately 5% of naive CD4 clonotypes were shared across a few donors.

This CDR3 region has 14 residues. Trimming removed 1 base at V and 2 bases at J, with 6 bases between. Germline V gene sequence: CDR1 LNHDA, CDR2 SQIVND (reference sequence). The TCR was taken from a man younger than 35 in good health. Sequencing was done on a sample of naive CD8+ T cells sorted from blood. The rearrangement joins TRBV19 to TRBJ1-3; a weak D match, TRBD1 (6 bases). The CDR3 protein is CASSIAGAGNTIYF. CDR3 in DNA: TGTGCCAGTAGTATAGCAGGGGCTGGAAACACCATATATTTT.